Following are 10 T cell receptor beta chains from one sample sequenced in a study of OX40 agonist ivuxolimab in advanced cancers. The repertoire was sequenced with immunoSEQ multiplex PCR; TCRdb's copy has only in-frame clones and lacks some. Of roughly 80,000 clones in the sample, about 94% were seen once. This specimen was CD4+ or CD8+ T cells sorted from blood, taken in a trial of the OX40 agonist ivuxolimab. These TCRs come from an adult with an advanced solid tumor such as melanoma, head and neck, liver or kidney cancer.

The genes are TRBV6-5 and TRBJ2-7; the match to TRBD1 covers 9 bases. CDR1 MNHEY and CDR2 SVGAGI come from the germline V gene. V lost 5 bases, J lost 3 bases, and 8 bases stayed unmatched. The CDR3 spans 15 residues. CDR3 nucleotides: TGTGCCAGCAGTACGCCGGGACAGGGACACTACGAGCAGTACTTC. As protein: CASSTPGQGHYEQYF.

This clone came up once. The rearrangement joins TRBV27 to TRBJ2-1; TRBD2 might be the D (7 bases). Germline CDR1 and CDR2: MNHEY and SMNVEV (reference sequence). V lost 2 bases and J 10 bases, leaving 18 bases between the germline ends. This CDR3 has 15 residues. Written as DNA, the CDR3 is TGTGCCAGCAGTTTACCTTCGGGGGGCGGCGAGGAGCAGTTCTTC. Its protein product is CASSLPSGGGEEQFF.

The chain is built from TRBV6-5 and TRBJ1-2; the D gene is possibly TRBD1 (5 bases). V lost 6 bases and J lost 3, with 14 bases in between. Germline V gives CDR1 MNHEY, CDR2 SVGAGI. This CDR3 has 14 residues. CDR3 sequence: CASRALGGYYGYTF. CDR3 in DNA: TGTGCCAGCAGGGCACTCGGGGGGTACTATGGCTACACCTTC.

V usage is TRBV7-9 and J usage is TRBJ1-2; D possibly corresponds to TRBD1 (6 bases). The V end lost 5 bases, the J end lost 6 bases, and 10 bases lay between the germline ends. This CDR3 comprises 12 residues. Germline V CDR1 and CDR2: SEHNR, FQNEAQ (reference sequence). The CDR3, as DNA: TGTGCCAGCAGCCAGGACAGAGATGGCTACACCTTC. Its protein product is CASSQDRDGYTF.

This sequence joins TRBV30 and TRBJ2-3; TRBD2 aligns across 11 bases. Trimming removed 2 bases from V and 3 bases from J; junction bases left unmatched: 4. There are 15 residues in the CDR3. In germline, CDR1 is GTSNPN, CDR2 SVGIG (reference sequence). CDR3 residues: CAWSIAGGRTDTQYF. As DNA, the CDR3 is TGTGCCTGGAGTATAGCGGGAGGGCGGACAGATACGCAGTATTTT.

The CDR3: CASSVARGTEAFF. CDR3 coding DNA: TGTGCCAGCAGCGTAGCTCGGGGCACTGAAGCTTTCTTT. The V gene is TRBV9, the J gene TRBJ1-1; D unclear. There are 13 residues in the CDR3. Germline CDR1 SGDLS, CDR2 YYNGEE. V dropped 0 bases and J dropped 4 bases, with 7 bases sitting between them.

This sequence joins TRBV7-9 and TRBJ1-2, with 7 nucleotides matching TRBD1. The CDR3 extends over 14 amino acids. The V gene's germline CDR1 is SEHNR and CDR2 FQNEAQ (reference sequence). V shed 5 bases and J 5 bases; nucleotides not matched to a gene: 8. CDR3 residues: CASSHSGQRYGYTF. CDR3 nucleotides: TGTGCCAGCAGCCACTCGGGACAGAGATATGGCTACACCTTC.

The chain couples TRBV29-1 to TRBJ1-2; no clear D. V lost 4 bases and J 8 bases, leaving 14 bases between the germline ends. CDR3 length equals 12 residues. Germline CDR1 is SQVTM and CDR2 is ANQGSEA. CDR3 bases: TGCAGCGTTGCAGATGCGGGGTGGGGCTACACCTTC. Amino acids: CSVADAGWGYTF.

The rearrangement uses TRBV27 and TRBJ1-2, with D possibly being TRBD1 (5 bases). The CDR3 covers 13 residues. The germline V gene has CDR1 MNHEY and CDR2 SMNVEV (reference sequence). Trimming stripped 8 bases from V and 3 bases from J, with 13 bases between. CDR3 in amino acids: CASGTQGDYGYTF. CDR3 in DNA: TGTGCCAGCGGAACTCAGGGAGACTATGGCTACACCTTC.

The rearrangement uses TRBV27 and TRBJ2-5; D remains ambiguous. The end of the DNA fits TRBJ2-7 better, so the J call may be wrong. The length of the CDR3 is 14 residues. Germline V gene lookup returns CDR1 MNHEY and CDR2 SMNVEV (reference sequence). This chain's CDR3 is CASSLSWAAYEQYF. The DNA for the CDR3 is TGTGCCAGCAGTTTATCTTGGGCCGCCTACGAGCAGTACTTC.